The present T cell receptor (beta chain) was sequenced within a study of T cell repertoires in cytomegalovirus infection. The study's findings and limits: Summed frequency of shared TCR beta families picked out CMV carriers who also had the relevant HLA.

This clonotype has only a few counts. Its antigen remains unidentified. From the reads, TCRdb called clonotypes with MiXCR, one entry per CDR3 protein. The table shows about 470,000 distinct CDR3 sequences, with more than 40% occurring only once. The germline CDR1 and CDR2 sequences are MNHNS and SASEGT. The V end was cut by 6 bases, the J end by 0 bases, with 5 bases between. The CDR3 runs to 12 residues. This sequence was found in a human donor in good health (CMV status not recorded). Some clones in this sample may be carry-over from other donors' samples. The gene calls are TRBV6-1 and TRBJ1-2; D unclear. The sample was cultured PBMCs, taken from culture after CMV antigen stimulation. CDR3 sequence (DNA): TGTGCCAGCAGAACAGCTAACTATGGCTACACCTTC. Protein sequence: CASRTANYGYTF.